This TCR beta chain was found in a study of memory B cells and T cells in multiple sclerosis. CFSE-dim autoproliferating and CFSE-high non-proliferating T cells from unstimulated culture were sequenced separately. Cultures began with 5x10^7 CFSE-labeled PBMCs, unstimulated for 6 to 8 days, with replicate wells pooled. The PBMCs received about 0.45 uM CFSE and serum-free culture with no added stimuli. The sample holds a few counts of this clone. What it recognizes is unknown. The CDR3 has 12 residues. Germline V CDR1 and CDR2: LGHNA, YNFKEQ. V lost 5 bases and J lost 6, with 7 bases in between. Only in-frame clones appear in the TCRdb table, and some are missing; sequencing was by immunoSEQ multiplex PCR. The data show some 49,000 clones, with about four fifths seen just once and roughly 1.1% held by the top ten.

The chain links TRBV4-2 to TRBJ2-2, with a weak D call TRBD1 (5 bases). Material for sequencing was PBMCs from blood kept in culture. This clonotype was sampled from a human donor with multiple sclerosis. The CDR3, as DNA: TGTGCCAGCAGCTCACAGGCCGGGGAGCTGTTTTTT. This codes for CASSSQAGELFF.